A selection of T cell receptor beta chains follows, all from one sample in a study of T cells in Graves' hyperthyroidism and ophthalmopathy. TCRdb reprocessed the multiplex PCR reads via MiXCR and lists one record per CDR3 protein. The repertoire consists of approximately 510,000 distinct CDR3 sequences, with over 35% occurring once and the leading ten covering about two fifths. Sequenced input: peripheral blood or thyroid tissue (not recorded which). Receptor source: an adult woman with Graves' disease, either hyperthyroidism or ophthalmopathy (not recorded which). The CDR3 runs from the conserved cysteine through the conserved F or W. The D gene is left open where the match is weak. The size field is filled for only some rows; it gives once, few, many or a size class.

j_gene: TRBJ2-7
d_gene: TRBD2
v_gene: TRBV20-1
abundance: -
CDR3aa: CSARASGSRSYEQYF
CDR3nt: TGCAGTGCTAGGGCTAGCGGGAGTCGGAGCTACGAGCAGTACTTC

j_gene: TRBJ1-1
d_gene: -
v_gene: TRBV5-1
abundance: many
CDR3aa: CASSLLPGLNTEAFF
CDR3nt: TGCGCCAGCAGCTTGTTGCCAGGGTTGAACACTGAAGCTTTCTTT

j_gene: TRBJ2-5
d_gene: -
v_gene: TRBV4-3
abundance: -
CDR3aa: CASSQEVGVMETQYF
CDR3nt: TGCGCCAGCAGCCAAGAAGTGGGAGTGATGGAGACCCAGTACTTC

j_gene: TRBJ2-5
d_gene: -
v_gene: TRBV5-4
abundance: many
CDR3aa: CASSLVAGVGETQYF
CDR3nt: TGTGCCAGCAGCTTGGTGGCAGGGGTCGGGGAGACCCAGTACTTC

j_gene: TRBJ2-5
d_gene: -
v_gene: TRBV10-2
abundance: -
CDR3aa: CASSESRIREPQYF
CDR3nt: TGCGCCAGCAGTGAGTCAAGGATTCGTGAGCCCCAGTACTTC

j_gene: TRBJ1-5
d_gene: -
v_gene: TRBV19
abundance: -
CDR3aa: CVSSGSQGSQPQHF
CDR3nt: TGTGTCAGTAGTGGCAGTCAGGGCAGTCAGCCCCAGCATTTT

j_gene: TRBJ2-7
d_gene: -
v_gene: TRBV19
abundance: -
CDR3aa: CASNKGWGEQYF
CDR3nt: TGTGCCAGTAACAAGGGCTGGGGCGAGCAGTACTTC

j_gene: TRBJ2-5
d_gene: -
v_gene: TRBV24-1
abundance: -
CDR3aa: CATSDVGETQYF
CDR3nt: TGTGCCACCAGTGATGTGGGGGAGACCCAGTACTTC

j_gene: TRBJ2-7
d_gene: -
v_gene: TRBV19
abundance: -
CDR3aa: CASSPWNGEQYF
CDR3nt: TGTGCCAGTAGTCCTTGGAATGGGGAGCAGTACTTC

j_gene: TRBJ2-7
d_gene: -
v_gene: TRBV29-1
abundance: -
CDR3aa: CSVEDSGIAGDEQYF
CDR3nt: TGCAGCGTTGAAGACAGTGGAATAGCCGGGGACGAGCAGTACTTC

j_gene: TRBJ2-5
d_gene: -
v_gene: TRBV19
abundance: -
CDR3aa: CASSQNRDIGTQYF
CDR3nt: TGTGCCAGCAGCCAAAACCGGGACATCGGGACCCAGTACTTC

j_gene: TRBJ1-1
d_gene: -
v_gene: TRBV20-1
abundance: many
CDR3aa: CSARGGRTEAFF
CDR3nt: TGCAGTGCTAGAGGTGGTCGCACTGAAGCTTTCTTT

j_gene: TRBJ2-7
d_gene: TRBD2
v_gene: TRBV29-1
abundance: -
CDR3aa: CGVEGGAREQYF
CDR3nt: TGCGGCGTTGAGGGAGGGGCTCGCGAGCAGTACTTC

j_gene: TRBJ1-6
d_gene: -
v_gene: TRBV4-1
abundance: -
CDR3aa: CASSTELGNSPLHF
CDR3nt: TGCGCCAGCAGTACCGAACTAGGGAATTCACCCCTCCACTTT

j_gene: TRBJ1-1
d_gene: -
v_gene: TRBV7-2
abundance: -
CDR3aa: CASSPMRRTEAFF
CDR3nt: TGTGCCAGCAGTCCCATGAGACGGACAGAAGCTTTCTTT

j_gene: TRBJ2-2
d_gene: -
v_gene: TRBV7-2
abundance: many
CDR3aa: CASSSTSGAGGELFF
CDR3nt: TGTGCCAGCAGCTCCACGTCGGGTGCCGGCGGGGAGCTGTTTTTT

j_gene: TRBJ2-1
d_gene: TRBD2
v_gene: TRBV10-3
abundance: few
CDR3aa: CAISESRGTSEGNEQFF
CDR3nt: TGTGCCATCAGTGAGTCGAGGGGGACTAGCGAAGGCAATGAGCAGTTCTTC

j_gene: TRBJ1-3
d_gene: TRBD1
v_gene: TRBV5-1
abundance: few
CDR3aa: CASSASTGTGNTIYF
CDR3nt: TGCGCCAGCAGCGCCTCGACAGGGACTGGAAACACCATATATTTT

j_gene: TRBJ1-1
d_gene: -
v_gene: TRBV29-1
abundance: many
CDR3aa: CSVEDVDREAFF
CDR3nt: TGCAGCGTTGAAGATGTGGACAGAGAAGCTTTCTTT

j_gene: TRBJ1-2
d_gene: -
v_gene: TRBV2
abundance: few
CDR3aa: CASSGGRGYGYTF
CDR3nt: TGTGCCAGCAGTGGGGGCAGGGGCTATGGCTACACCTTC